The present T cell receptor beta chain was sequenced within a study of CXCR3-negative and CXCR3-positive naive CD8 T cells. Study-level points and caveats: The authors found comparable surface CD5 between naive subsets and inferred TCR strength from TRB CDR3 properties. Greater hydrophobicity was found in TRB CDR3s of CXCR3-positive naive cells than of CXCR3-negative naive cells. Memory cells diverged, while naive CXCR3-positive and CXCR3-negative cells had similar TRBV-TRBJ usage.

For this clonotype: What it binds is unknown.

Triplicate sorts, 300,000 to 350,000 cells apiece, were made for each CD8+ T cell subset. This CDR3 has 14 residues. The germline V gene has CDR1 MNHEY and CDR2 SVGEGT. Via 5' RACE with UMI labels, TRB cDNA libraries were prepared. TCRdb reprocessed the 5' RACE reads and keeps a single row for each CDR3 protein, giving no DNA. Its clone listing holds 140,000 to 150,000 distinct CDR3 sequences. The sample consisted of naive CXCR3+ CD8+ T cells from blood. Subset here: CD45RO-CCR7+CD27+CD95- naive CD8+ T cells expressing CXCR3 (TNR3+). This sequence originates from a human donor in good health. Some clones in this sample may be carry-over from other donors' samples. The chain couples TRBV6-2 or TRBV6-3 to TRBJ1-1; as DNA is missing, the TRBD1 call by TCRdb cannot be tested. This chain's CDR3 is CASSYGGGNTEAFF.